This is a list of T cell receptor beta chains from one sample in a study of T cells in Graves' hyperthyroidism and ophthalmopathy. TCRdb reprocessed the multiplex PCR reads via MiXCR and lists one record per CDR3 protein. The sample has fewer than 500,000 distinct CDR3 sequences, about 14% seen once. Specimen: blood. The origin of the receptors is a woman younger than 45 with Graves' ophthalmopathy. Both conserved end residues are trimmed from each CDR3.

CDR3: ASSRGPTDTQY
V: TRBV7-7

CDR3: ASSPTGWQRETQY
V: TRBV28

CDR3: ASEGVMNTEAF
V: TRBV28

CDR3: ASSLLDTEAF
V: TRBV12-3/TRBV12-4

CDR3: ASSRTGAFNQPQH
V: TRBV5-5

CDR3: SAPGLAGENEQF
V: TRBV20-1

CDR3: ASSVSGLGLAREQETQY
V: TRBV10-2

CDR3: ASSPPLAANTGELF
V: TRBV18

CDR3: ASSLGPGDTEAF
V: TRBV11-2

CDR3: ASSGHSSGNTIY
V: TRBV6-1

CDR3: SADFPTSDPTDTQY
V: TRBV20-1

CDR3: AISESGASGGPGNEQF
V: TRBV10-3

CDR3: ASSQEENTQY
V: TRBV14

CDR3: ATSRDLRGQNGYT
V: TRBV15

CDR3: ASSQGLAAKETQY
V: TRBV4-1

CDR3: ASRTGQSYNEQF
V: TRBV5-1

CDR3: ASSLSRTSGGLAKNIQY
V: TRBV28

CDR3: ASSRGTGYEKLF
V: TRBV27

CDR3: ASSLLGGTLSGGYT
V: TRBV11-3

CDR3: ASSSRTREDEQY
V: TRBV7-6

CDR3: ASNVISGGYNEQF
V: TRBV5-5

CDR3: ASSETGTSGYNEQF
V: TRBV7-3

CDR3: ASKDQGVSNQPQH
V: TRBV2

CDR3: ASTNRIEAF
V: TRBV6-2/TRBV6-3

CDR3: ASRGGNSNQPQH
V: TRBV6-1

CDR3: ASSAGQGRAF
V: TRBV6-1

CDR3: ASSRGQEGLKAF
V: TRBV3-1

CDR3: ASSSGTGRRDEQF
V: TRBV28

CDR3: ASSGTGPQAEAF
V: TRBV9

CDR3: ASREVGYTEAF
V: TRBV2

CDR3: ASSLVGQDNEQF
V: TRBV27

CDR3: ASSYGQYSEQF
V: TRBV7-3

CDR3: SVDVGGFYEQY
V: TRBV29-1

CDR3: ASSLVGGRGLRTGELF
V: TRBV11-2

CDR3: ASSQGLWRRGATGELF
V: TRBV3-1

CDR3: ASSLASGPLNEQF
V: TRBV28

CDR3: AAESLPRNTIY
V: TRBV28

CDR3: ASSTDRNEQF
V: TRBV28

CDR3: ASSSGPGKY
V: TRBV2

CDR3: ASSDPRLAGGPDTQY
V: TRBV6-1

CDR3: AWTQGAQETQY
V: TRBV30